The rows below give T cell receptor beta chains drawn from one sample of a study of blood T cell repertoires in COVID-19. TCRdb's copy holds only in-frame clones and misses some; the assay was immunoSEQ multiplex PCR. The repertoire consists of about 99,000 clones, with roughly 84% occurring once and the leading ten covering around 2%. Sequencing input: peripheral blood. The origin of the receptors is a man in his sixties or seventies with active or convalescent COVID-19. Each CDR3 is given with its conserved first and last residue. The D gene is left open where the match is weak. Clone size is shown for a subset of rows, as once, few, many or a class of expanded clone.

size,V,D,J,DNA,CDR3
NA,TRBV6-5,NA,TRBJ2-7,TGTGCCAGCAGTCACGGACTCGAGCAGTACTTC,CASSHGLEQYF
NA,TRBV9,NA,TRBJ1-2,TGTGCCAGCAGCGTAGGGTGGGGCAGTGGCTACACCTTC,CASSVGWGSGYTF
NA,TRBV18,NA,TRBJ2-5,TGTGCCAGCTCACCCGGACAGCGCCAAGAGACCCAGTACTTC,CASSPGQRQETQYF
NA,TRBV29-1,NA,TRBJ2-5,TGCAGCGTAACGAGGGATCTAGGTTCGACCCAGTACTTC,CSVTRDLGSTQYF
NA,TRBV5-1,NA,TRBJ2-7,TGCGCCAGCAGCTTGGCCTGGCAGGGGGGATACTACGAGCAGTACTTC,CASSLAWQGGYYEQYF
NA,TRBV5-1,NA,TRBJ1-6,TGCGCCAGCAGCTCCCAGGGGCTATCCTATAATTCACCCCTCCACTTT,CASSSQGLSYNSPLHF
NA,TRBV6-5,NA,TRBJ2-1,TGTGCCAGCAGTTACTCACGGGACACGGTTGTAAATAGGTTCTTC,CASSYSRDTVVNRFF
NA,TRBV29-1,NA,TRBJ1-1,TGCAGCGTTGATATGAACACTGAAGCTTTCTTT,CSVDMNTEAFF
NA,TRBV5-4,TRBD1,TRBJ2-2,TGTGCCAGCAGCACAGGGGTCGGCACCGGGGAGCTGTTTTTT,CASSTGVGTGELFF
once,TRBV28,NA,TRBJ1-1,TGTGCCAGCAGTGGGACACCTAACACTGAAGCTTTCTTT,CASSGTPNTEAFF
NA,TRBV9,TRBD2,TRBJ2-3,TGTGCCAGCAGCGTCCATTCGGGACTAACGTCCGATTCGCAGTATTTT,CASSVHSGLTSDSQYF
NA,TRBV9,NA,TRBJ1-1,TGTGCCAGCAGCGTCCTCAGTAACACTGAAGCTTTCTTT,CASSVLSNTEAFF
NA,TRBV29-1,TRBD1,TRBJ2-5,TGCAGCGTTGACCGAGGGACAGGGCCGAGGGAGACCCAGTACTTC,CSVDRGTGPRETQYF
NA,TRBV15,NA,TRBJ1-1,TGTGCCACCAGCAGAGGACAAGCTAGCCTGAACACTGAAGCTTTCTTT,CATSRGQASLNTEAFF
NA,TRBV13,NA,TRBJ1-1,TGTGCCAGCAACTTACAGGGAATGGACACTGAAGCTTTCTTT,CASNLQGMDTEAFF
NA,TRBV19,TRBD1,TRBJ2-2,TGTGCCAGTAGTTCGGGACAGTTGGGCACCGGGGAGCTGTTTTTT,CASSSGQLGTGELFF
NA,TRBV6-6,NA,TRBJ2-7,TGTGCCAGCAGTTATGGCCCTGTAGCGACCTACGAGCAGTACTTC,CASSYGPVATYEQYF
few,TRBV7-2,TRBD2,TRBJ2-7,TGTGCCAGCAGCCCCCTAGCGGGGGTTGGAGAGCAGTACTTC,CASSPLAGVGEQYF
NA,TRBV28,TRBD1,TRBJ1-2,TGTGCCAGCAGTCCTAACAGGGGTGGCTATGGCTACACCTTC,CASSPNRGGYGYTF
NA,TRBV7-2,TRBD2,TRBJ2-3,TGTGCCAGCTCTCTCATAGCACAGCGGGGGGGCCGGGGCACAGATACGCAGTATTTT,CASSLIAQRGGRGTDTQYF
NA,TRBV6-1,TRBD2,TRBJ2-5,TGTGCCAGCAGTGAATTAGGGCGGGGGGGCCAAGAGACCCAGTACTTC,CASSELGRGGQETQYF
NA,TRBV30,TRBD2,TRBJ2-5,TGTGCCTGGGGGACGGGGAGGGGCCAAGAGACCCAGTACTTC,CAWGTGRGQETQYF
NA,TRBV5-8,TRBD1,TRBJ1-2,TGTGCCAGCAGCTTGTCAGGGGACAGGGCCTATGGCTACACCTTC,CASSLSGDRAYGYTF
NA,TRBV6-5,TRBD2,TRBJ2-3,TGTGCCAGCAGAGACGGGGGGGGCACAGATACGCAGTATTTT,CASRDGGGTDTQYF
NA,TRBV5-4,TRBD2,TRBJ2-3,TGTGCCAGCAGCTTGGCCCCCCGGGGGGGCGCAGATACGCAGTATTTT,CASSLAPRGGADTQYF